This T cell receptor beta chain is drawn from a study of technical replicates of blood from a few donors. The CDR3 has 15 residues. The germline V gene has CDR1 LNHNV and CDR2 YYDKDF (reference sequence). The junction had 7 bases not matched to a gene; V was cut back by 5 bases and J by 7 bases. Here immunoSEQ multiplex PCR was the method, and the copy in TCRdb shows in-frame clones only, minus some. Of fewer than 100,000 clones listed, approximately 94% are singletons. The sample was T cells isolated from PBMCs. This clonotype was sampled from a human donor in good health. The chain carries TRBV15 and TRBJ1-6; TRBD1 aligns across 8 bases. CDR3 loop: CATSGRTGQNSPLHF. CDR3 DNA sequence: TGTGCCACCAGCGGGCGGACAGGGCAAAATTCACCCCTCCACTTT.